These T cell receptor beta chains were read from a single sample in a study of OX40 agonist ivuxolimab in advanced cancers. Measured with immunoSEQ multiplex PCR; TCRdb has only the in-frame clones, and not every one. The sample consists of over 45,000 clones, about 88% of them appearing once. Sequencing was performed on CD4+ or CD8+ T cells sorted from blood, taken in a trial of the OX40 agonist ivuxolimab. These receptors were collected from an adult with an advanced solid tumor such as melanoma, head and neck, liver or kidney cancer. The CDR3 runs from the conserved cysteine through the conserved F or W. Each record gives: CDR3 protein, clone size, V gene, J gene. Some rows mark clone size as missing; the rest say once, few, many or name a class of expanded clone.

CDR3: CAWSAEKRNEQFF
size: few
V: TRBV30
J: TRBJ2-1

CDR3: CASSESLAGVNEQFF
size: NA
V: TRBV2
J: TRBJ2-1

CDR3: CASRTRQGLNYGYTF
size: NA
V: TRBV6-1
J: TRBJ1-2

CDR3: CASSLSQGPYEQYF
size: NA
V: TRBV4-1
J: TRBJ2-7

CDR3: CAWSWGQGTETQYF
size: NA
V: TRBV30
J: TRBJ2-5

CDR3: CASSLLGLAVTGELFF
size: once
V: TRBV7-2
J: TRBJ2-2

CDR3: CSVPREPWDNEQFF
size: once
V: TRBV29-1
J: TRBJ2-1

CDR3: CASSGTGTSGEQYF
size: NA
V: TRBV6-1
J: TRBJ2-7

CDR3: CASSAAGIHTQYF
size: NA
V: TRBV9
J: TRBJ2-3

CDR3: CASSLTERETQYF
size: NA
V: TRBV5-1
J: TRBJ2-5

CDR3: CASSYRLDTGELFF
size: medium-sized
V: TRBV6-5
J: TRBJ2-2

CDR3: CASRAGGGQETQYF
size: NA
V: TRBV14
J: TRBJ2-5

CDR3: CASSLERGNTIYF
size: NA
V: TRBV6-5
J: TRBJ1-3

CDR3: CSVEEGNEQFF
size: NA
V: TRBV29-1
J: TRBJ2-1

CDR3: CASSLGGGLETQYF
size: NA
V: TRBV7-2
J: TRBJ2-5

CDR3: CASSLGDYRTDTQYF
size: NA
V: TRBV11-3
J: TRBJ2-3

CDR3: CASNDGTATNYGYTF
size: NA
V: TRBV6-5
J: TRBJ1-2

CDR3: CASSEGLEGTGELFF
size: NA
V: TRBV9
J: TRBJ2-2

CDR3: CASSPQGGENYGYTF
size: NA
V: TRBV7-9
J: TRBJ1-2

CDR3: CASSELGLETQYF
size: NA
V: TRBV25-1
J: TRBJ2-5

CDR3: CATGTLGVEQYF
size: NA
V: TRBV28
J: TRBJ2-7

CDR3: CASSPAGPDTQYF
size: NA
V: TRBV19
J: TRBJ2-3

CDR3: CASSLVALRAGNNEQFF
size: once
V: TRBV5-1
J: TRBJ2-1

CDR3: CASSPPRPQGRETQYF
size: NA
V: TRBV27
J: TRBJ2-5

CDR3: CASSVAEYNEQFF
size: medium-sized
V: TRBV9
J: TRBJ2-1

CDR3: CASSRTGGEKAFF
size: NA
V: TRBV19
J: TRBJ1-1

CDR3: CAWSGLGRARRRTQYF
size: NA
V: TRBV30
J: TRBJ2-3

CDR3: CAGSTGENTEAFF
size: few
V: TRBV2
J: TRBJ1-1

CDR3: CASSLDEQFF
size: NA
V: TRBV7-3
J: TRBJ2-1

CDR3: CASSPARADTQYF
size: once
V: TRBV5-1
J: TRBJ2-3

CDR3: CASSTGYEQYF
size: NA
V: TRBV11-2
J: TRBJ2-7

CDR3: CASSLWDRGNTIYF
size: NA
V: TRBV7-9
J: TRBJ1-3

CDR3: CATSPSGEGTGELFF
size: NA
V: TRBV11-3
J: TRBJ2-2

CDR3: CASSPRTVGQPQHF
size: NA
V: TRBV18
J: TRBJ1-5

CDR3: CASSEVGTANTEAFF
size: NA
V: TRBV6-1
J: TRBJ1-1

CDR3: CASSGLAGIYNEQFF
size: NA
V: TRBV11-2
J: TRBJ2-1

CDR3: CASSFRGGGQGVGSYTF
size: NA
V: TRBV11-2
J: TRBJ1-2

CDR3: CASAGRSLLGQYF
size: NA
V: TRBV6-1
J: TRBJ2-5

CDR3: CASSLTGSLYGYTF
size: NA
V: TRBV5-8
J: TRBJ1-2

CDR3: CASRRDRDPSYEQYF
size: NA
V: TRBV6-1
J: TRBJ2-7

CDR3: CASSLTSSDTQYF
size: NA
V: TRBV11-3
J: TRBJ2-3

CDR3: CAWETGEVGELFF
size: NA
V: TRBV30
J: TRBJ2-2

CDR3: CASSELGSAGVRFAFF
size: NA
V: TRBV6-1
J: TRBJ1-1

CDR3: CASRGGQGAFGYTF
size: NA
V: TRBV6-1
J: TRBJ1-2

CDR3: CASSEGQAYGYTF
size: NA
V: TRBV5-1
J: TRBJ1-2

CDR3: CASTRDLIQEKLFF
size: few
V: TRBV5-5
J: TRBJ1-4

CDR3: CASTRRGLGLAGFNEQFF
size: NA
V: TRBV2
J: TRBJ2-1

CDR3: CATSSPGRGSQQYF
size: NA
V: TRBV15
J: TRBJ2-7

CDR3: CASSLWGRTSRETQYF
size: NA
V: TRBV7-3
J: TRBJ2-5

CDR3: CASSSILAGGRTDTQYF
size: NA
V: TRBV5-5
J: TRBJ2-3

CDR3: CASSLGGSAYNEQFF
size: NA
V: TRBV28
J: TRBJ2-1

CDR3: CASSLNGGGNTGELFF
size: NA
V: TRBV7-3
J: TRBJ2-2

CDR3: CASSLQGPETQYF
size: NA
V: TRBV5-4
J: TRBJ2-5